This passage covers 30 T cell receptor beta chains from one sample sequenced in a study of blood T cell repertoires in COVID-19. Profiling relied on immunoSEQ multiplex PCR, and the TCRdb table lists in-frame clones only, not all of them. The data contain 150,000 to 200,000 clones, roughly nine tenths of them seen just once; the ten biggest clones take up roughly a sixth. Sequencing used peripheral blood. These receptor sequences come from a man aged 60 to 75 with active or convalescent COVID-19.

V gene TRBV2 combines with J gene TRBJ2-5; D not certain. The V gene lost 6 bases and the J gene lost 4 bases, with 15 bases spanning the gap. The V gene's germline CDR1 is SNHLY and CDR2 FYNNEI. The length of the CDR3 is 14 residues. DNA for the CDR3: TGTGCCAGCAGCCCCCTGGCCCTCCCAGAGACCCAGTACTTC. This translates into CASSPLALPETQYF.

The V and J genes are TRBV4-2 and TRBJ2-1, with 9 positions matching TRBD2. The CDR3 sequence is 15 residues long. Unmatched junction bases numbered 5, after V lost 4 bases and J lost 4 bases. Germline assignment: CDR1 LGHNA and CDR2 YNFKEQ. The CDR3 sequence is CASSPGLAAYNEQFF. Here the CDR3 DNA reads TGTGCCAGCAGCCCGGGACTAGCAGCATACAATGAGCAGTTCTTC.

This sequence joins TRBV5-4 and TRBJ1-3; possible D gene TRBD1, 6 bases. This CDR3 spans 15 amino acids. V dropped 3 bases and J dropped 1 base, with 11 bases sitting between them. Germline CDR1 and CDR2: SGHNT and YYREEE (reference sequence). This CDR3 reads CASSSWGRSGNTIYF. The CDR3 region has the DNA TGTGCCAGCAGCTCCTGGGGGCGGTCTGGAAACACCATATATTTT.

In this sample, this clone turned up once. The chain recombines TRBV18 with TRBJ2-2, with 9 bases aligning to TRBD1. CDR3 length: 15 amino acids. CDR1 KGHSH and CDR2 LQKENI come from the germline V gene. V was clipped by 0 bases and J by 6 bases; unmatched bases: 2. The DNA for the CDR3 is TGTGCCAGCTCACCACCGGGACAGGGTGCCGGGGAGCTGTTTTTT. Translation: CASSPPGQGAGELFF.

This clone has just a few counts. The J gene is TRBJ1-1, the V gene TRBV11-2, with a tentative D call TRBD1 (5 bases). CDR1 and CDR2 from the germline V gene are SGHAT and FQNNGV. The CDR3 extends over 11 amino acids. V was cut by 4 bases and J by 11 bases, with 11 bases left in between. The CDR3 loop reads CASSSLGVAFF. CDR3 DNA: TGTGCCAGCAGCTCTCTAGGGGTCGCTTTCTTT.

The chain couples TRBV5-6 to TRBJ1-2; 7 bases fit TRBD1. With 1 base clipped from V and 4 bases from J, the junction kept 1 base outside the gene matches. The germline V gene has CDR1 SGHDT and CDR2 YYEEEE. CDR3 length: 13 residues. This CDR3 is CASSLPGGYGYTF. The CDR3 DNA reads TGTGCCAGCAGCTTGCCAGGGGGCTATGGCTACACCTTC.

The rearrangement joins TRBV21-1 to TRBJ2-5; the DNA was not compared with TRBD2, the D call given in the table. TRBV21-1 is marked as a pseudogene. The CDR3 extends over 10 amino acids. The CDR3 spells CASIPGLVYF. CDR3 DNA sequence: TGTGCCAGCATCCCGGGACTAGTCTACTTC.

The CDR3 sequence: CASSPGGNNYGYTF. In DNA, the CDR3 is TGTGCCAGCTCACCCGGCGGGAATAACTATGGCTACACCTTC. The V gene is TRBV18, the J gene TRBJ1-2; D unresolved. Trimming removed 3 bases at V and 1 base at J, with 9 bases between. This CDR3 comprises 14 residues. CDR1 is KGHSH and CDR2 is LQKENI in the germline V gene.

The chain carries TRBV6-1 and TRBJ2-7; 8 bases are a match to TRBD2. The CDR3 consists of 15 residues. The J segment lost 1 base and the V segment lost 3 bases, leaving 5 bases of the junction unmatched. From germline, CDR1 is MNHNS and CDR2 SASEGT. DNA for the CDR3: TGTGCCAGCAGTGATCCACTAGCGGCTTCCTACGAGCAGTACTTC. Translating gives CASSDPLAASYEQYF.

The chain has TRBV2 and TRBJ2-6, with 8 bases identical to TRBD1. V lost 5 bases and J lost 0; bases outside the gene matches: 12. Germline CDR1 is SNHLY and CDR2 is FYNNEI. The CDR3 is 19 amino acids. The CDR3 sequence: CASSPLRTGLPSGANVLTF. The DNA of the CDR3 is TGTGCCAGCAGTCCTCTTCGGACAGGGTTACCCTCTGGGGCCAACGTCCTGACTTTC.

The chain recombines TRBV7-9 with TRBJ1-5; 9 nucleotides agree with TRBD1. The germline CDR1 and CDR2 sequences are SEHNR and FQNEAQ (reference sequence). The CDR3 sequence is 13 residues long. Trimming at V came to 4 bases and at J to 10 bases, leaving 5 bases not matched to a gene. The chain's CDR3 is CASSWGQGGPQHF. In DNA form, the CDR3 reads TGTGCCAGCAGCTGGGGACAGGGTGGCCCCCAGCATTTT.

The gene calls are TRBV5-6 and TRBJ1-5; 7 bases fit TRBD1. V trimming: 4 bases; J trimming: 7 bases; junction bases outside the gene matches: 11. Germline V CDR1 and CDR2: SGHDT, YYEEEE. The CDR3 consists of 15 residues. CDR3 DNA sequence: TGTGCCAGCAGCCGGAGGGGGCAGGTAGGACAGCCCCAGCATTTT. Translation gives CASSRRGQVGQPQHF.

The V gene is TRBV6-5, the J gene TRBJ1-2; D remains unclear. This CDR3 is built from 15 residues. Trimming left V 6 bases short and J 4 bases short, with 18 bases between. Germline CDR1 MNHEY, CDR2 SVGAGI. This CDR3 is CASRSVVRGSYGYTF. CDR3 bases: TGTGCCAGCAGGTCGGTCGTACGGGGTTCCTATGGCTACACCTTC.

The chain recombines TRBV2 with TRBJ1-4, with 9 bases fitting TRBD1. The length of the CDR3 is 14 residues. V lost 6 bases and J lost 4; bases outside the gene matches: 3. Germline CDR1 reads SNHLY; CDR2 reads FYNNEI. DNA of the CDR3: TGTGCCAGCAGCAGACAGGGGGTTAATGAAAAACTGTTTTTT. Its protein is CASSRQGVNEKLFF.

The V and J genes are TRBV6-1 and TRBJ1-1; the D is unclear. Germline V gene sequence: CDR1 MNHNS, CDR2 SASEGT. This CDR3 spans 14 amino acids. V was pared by 2 bases and J by 0 bases, with 7 bases between. The CDR3 nucleotides read TGTGCCAGCAGTGAACGGGTTATGAACACTGAAGCTTTCTTT. Translation: CASSERVMNTEAFF.

This clone appeared a few times. The CDR3 DNA sequence: TGTGCCAGCAGCTTAGATGCGGGGGTAACCTACGAGCAGTACTTC. Translated: CASSLDAGVTYEQYF. The rearrangement links TRBV7-9 to TRBJ2-7; 7 positions match TRBD2. CDR3 length: 15 amino acids. The V gene's germline CDR1 is SEHNR and CDR2 FQNEAQ (reference sequence). V trimming: 1 base; J trimming: 2 bases; junction bases outside the gene matches: 5. Based on the CDR3 plus reference TRBV7-9 and TRBJ2-7, the full variable domain is DTGVSQNPRHKITKRGQNVTFRCDPISEHNRLYWYRQTLGQGPEFLTYFQNEAQLEKSRLLSDRFSAERPKGSFSTLEIQRTEQGDSAMYLCASSLDAGVTYEQYFGPGTRLTVT.

V and J are TRBV6-5 and TRBJ1-4; possibly TRBD1 for D (6 bases). V was trimmed by 6 bases and J by 5 bases, leaving 13 bases between them. Per germline, CDR1 MNHEY and CDR2 SVGAGI. This CDR3 region has 14 residues. CDR3 bases: TGTGCCAGCAGGTTGGACAGAGGAAATGAAAAACTGTTTTTT. Protein product: CASRLDRGNEKLFF.

This rearrangement joins TRBV29-1 to TRBJ1-1; D may be TRBD1 (5 bases). Trimming took off 7 bases at V and 5 bases at J, with 14 bases between the two ends. This CDR3 is 12 amino acids long. In germline, CDR1 is SQVTM, CDR2 ANQGSEA. CDR3 in DNA: TGCAGCGCCCGAAGGGGAGGGACTGAAGCTTTCTTT. Protein product: CSARRGGTEAFF. The entire variable domain, with the rest obtained from reference TRBV29-1 and TRBJ1-1, is as follows: SAVISQKPSRDICQRGTSLTIQCQVDSQVTMMFWYRQQPGQSLTLIATANQGSEATYESGFVIDKFPISRPNLTFSTLTVSNMSPEDSSIYLCSARRGGTEAFFGQGTRLTVV.

V usage is TRBV7-9 and J usage is TRBJ2-1; 14 bases agree with TRBD2. CDR1 is SEHNR, CDR2 FQNEAQ, per germline (reference sequence). The CDR3 consists of 18 residues. The V segment lost 2 bases and the J segment 7 bases; nucleotides outside the gene matches: 10. CDR3 region: CASSLPGLAGGRPNEQFF. CDR3 bases: TGTGCCAGCAGCTTACCAGGACTAGCGGGAGGACGACCAAATGAGCAGTTCTTC. The full variable domain, in which reference TRBV7-9 and TRBJ2-1 provide the parts outside the CDR3, is DTGVSQNPRHKITKRGQNVTFRCDPISEHNRLYWYRQTLGQGPEFLTYFQNEAQLEKSRLLSDRFSAERPKGSFSTLEIQRTEQGDSAMYLCASSLPGLAGGRPNEQFFGPGTRLTVL.

The chain uses TRBV5-1 and TRBJ2-5; tentative D call: TRBD2 (5 bases). The V gene's germline CDR1 is SGHRS and CDR2 YFSETQ. V lost 5 bases and J lost 5, with 13 bases in between. The CDR3 length is 13 residues. CDR3 sequence: CASSYRGLETQYF. CDR3 sequence (DNA): TGCGCCAGCAGTTATCGGGGATTGGAGACCCAGTACTTC.

This chain uses TRBV10-3 with TRBJ2-7; 9 nucleotides match TRBD1. CDR3 length equals 15 residues. The germline CDR1 and CDR2 sequences are ENHRY and SYGVKD. With 3 bases clipped from V and 3 bases from J, the junction kept 6 bases outside the gene matches. CDR3 amino acids: CAISDMDRGVYEQYF. As DNA, the CDR3 is TGTGCCATCAGTGATATGGACAGGGGAGTCTACGAGCAGTACTTC.

The V call is TRBV3-1 (or the pseudogene TRBV3-2), the J call TRBJ2-7, with 11 bases aligning to TRBD2. V gave up 4 bases and J gave up 5 bases; unmatched junction bases: 4. Per germline, CDR1 LGHDT and CDR2 YNNKEL (reference sequence). The CDR3 is 14 amino acids. CDR3 nucleotides: TGTGCCAGCAGCCTGCTAGCGGGGGGAAACGAGCAGTACTTC. Its protein product is CASSLLAGGNEQYF.

V usage is TRBV6-5 and J usage is TRBJ1-2; 7 nucleotides agree with TRBD1. This CDR3 region has 13 residues. V lost 4 bases and J lost 2; bases outside the gene matches: 1. Germline lookup yields CDR1 MNHEY and CDR2 SVGAGI. CDR3 coding DNA: TGTGCCAGCAGTTTGACAGGGAACTATGGCTACACCTTC. Translation gives CASSLTGNYGYTF.

This clone occurred a few times. The chain recombines TRBV19 with TRBJ1-1, with 8 bases fitting TRBD1. The CDR3 runs to 15 residues. Germline trimming cut 4 bases from V and 0 bases from J; bases unmatched to any gene: 4. Germline CDR1 reads LNHDA; CDR2 reads SQIVND (reference sequence). The CDR3 nucleotides are TGTGCCAGTAGTAGAGGACAGGGAATGAACACTGAAGCTTTCTTT. Protein sequence: CASSRGQGMNTEAFF.

The chain uses TRBV5-1 and TRBJ1-4; 9 bases agree with TRBD1. CDR1 is SGHRS, CDR2 YFSETQ, per germline. With V trimmed by 4 bases and J by 6 bases, 4 bases remained unmatched. The length of the CDR3 is 14 residues. As DNA, the CDR3 is TGCGCCAGCAGCAGGGGACAGGGCGATGAAAAACTGTTTTTT. Translation: CASSRGQGDEKLFF.

V is TRBV5-1 and J is TRBJ2-7, with TRBD1 matching over 7 bases. The CDR3 consists of 14 residues. V lost 5 bases and J lost 0; bases outside the gene matches: 5. CDR1 and CDR2 from the germline V gene are SGHRS and YFSETQ. CDR3 in amino acids: CASSWGQISYEQYF. In DNA, the CDR3 is TGCGCCAGCAGTTGGGGACAGATCTCCTACGAGCAGTACTTC.

The chain's CDR3 is CASSIDSGAWAEAFF. CDR3 sequence (DNA): TGTGCCAGCAGCATAGATTCAGGGGCTTGGGCTGAAGCTTTCTTT. The chain combines TRBV7-2 with TRBJ1-1; D may be TRBD1 (6 bases). Germline loops: CDR1 SGHTA, CDR2 FQGNSA. Trimming took off 5 bases at V and 6 bases at J, with 19 bases between the two ends. This CDR3 spans 15 amino acids.

The chain is built from TRBV9 and TRBJ2-3, with D hard to call. Germline lookup yields CDR1 SGDLS and CDR2 YYNGEE. The CDR3 length is 15 residues. V lost 0 bases and J lost 0, with 8 bases in between. In DNA, the CDR3 is TGTGCCAGCAGCGTAGGTGCTACTAGCACAGATACGCAGTATTTT. This codes for CASSVGATSTDTQYF.

The CDR3 coding sequence is TGTGCCAGCAGCTTCCAAGACAAGGGAGAATACCGCGGGGAGCTGTTTTTT. Protein product: CASSFQDKGEYRGELFF. The rearrangement joins TRBV11-3 to TRBJ2-2, with D possibly TRBD2 on 5 matching bases. Germline loops: CDR1 SGHNT, CDR2 YENEEA. Trimming cost V 3 bases and J 7 bases, with 21 bases left between them. The CDR3 contains 17 residues.

As regards this clone: Other DNA sequences from this sample encode an identical CDR3 as well. The gene calls are TRBV5-4 and TRBJ2-7; D is undetermined. The CDR3 is made up of 14 amino acids. Germline V CDR1 and CDR2: SGHNT, YYREEE (reference sequence). The V end lost 0 bases, the J end lost 0 bases, and 7 bases lay between the germline ends. CDR3 sequence: CASSLGLGSYEQYF. The CDR3 nucleotides read TGTGCCAGCAGCTTGGGACTCGGCTCCTACGAGCAGTACTTC.